This is a list of T cell receptor beta chains from one sample in a study of shared clonotypes between healthy human individuals. The protocol was immunoSEQ multiplex PCR, while the TCRdb copy is restricted to in-frame clones and leaves out a portion. In the table there are 450,000 to 500,000 clones, more than 75% of which are singletons. Input material: PBMCs. Receptors were obtained from a middle-aged woman in good health. Some clones in this sample may be carry-over from other donors' samples. Each CDR3 is given with its conserved first and last residue. D genes are given only for firm matches. Some rows mark clone size as missing; the rest say once, few, many or name a class of expanded clone.

V	length	D	size	J	CDR3	DNA
TRBV10-1	14	NA	NA	TRBJ2-3	CASSESGGADTQYF	TGCGCCAGCAGTGAGTCGGGGGGAGCAGATACGCAGTATTTT
TRBV5-4	13	NA	NA	TRBJ2-2	CASSLMGSGELFF	TGTGCCAGCAGCTTGATGGGGTCCGGGGAGCTGTTTTTT
TRBV28	17	TRBD1	NA	TRBJ1-5	CASSFLGTGKLNQPQHF	TGTGCCAGCAGTTTCCTCGGGACAGGGAAACTCAATCAGCCCCAGCATTTT
TRBV16	12	NA	once	TRBJ1-5	CASSRGNQPQHF	TGTGCCAGCAGCCGGGGAAATCAGCCCCAGCATTTT
TRBV21-1	19	NA	NA	TRBJ2-2	CASSDNGTGFVHSGGELFF	TGTGCCAGCAGCGACAACGGGACAGGGTTTGTCCATAGTGGCGGGGAGCTGTTTTTT
TRBV28	13	TRBD1	NA	TRBJ2-7	CASGRQGPYEQYF	TGTGCCAGCGGCCGACAGGGACCCTACGAGCAGTACTTC
TRBV7-2	17	NA	once	TRBJ2-7	CASSRLVPGHPSYEQYF	TGTGCCAGCAGCCGTCTCGTCCCGGGACACCCCTCCTACGAGCAGTACTTC
TRBV2	14	NA	NA	TRBJ2-7	CASRRPRVRYEQYF	TGTGCCAGCAGGCGACCGAGGGTACGCTACGAGCAGTACTTC
TRBV6-1	15	TRBD2	NA	TRBJ2-1	CASSEGTSGIDEQFF	TGTGCCAGCAGTGAAGGAACTAGCGGGATCGATGAGCAGTTCTTC
TRBV28	15	NA	once	TRBJ1-2	CASRQPGGTNYGYTF	TGTGCCAGCAGACAACCAGGTGGGACTAACTATGGCTACACCTTC
TRBV19	17	NA	NA	TRBJ1-2	CASSDPFLNSLGDGYTF	TGTGCCAGTAGCGACCCCTTTCTGAACTCGCTGGGGGATGGCTACACCTTC
TRBV5-1	15	TRBD1	NA	TRBJ2-3	CAPVGTGANTDTQYF	TGCGCCCCGGTAGGGACAGGGGCGAACACAGATACGCAGTATTTT
TRBV7-9	12	NA	NA	TRBJ2-6	CASSPPSNVLTF	TGTGCCAGCAGCCCCCCCAGCAACGTCCTGACTTTC
TRBV30	16	TRBD2	NA	TRBJ2-2	CAWTDQGLAGAGELFF	TGTGCCTGGACAGACCAGGGACTAGCGGGAGCCGGGGAGCTGTTTTTT
TRBV2	14	NA	NA	TRBJ1-3	CASSLGQPGNTIYF	TGTGCCAGCAGTCTGGGCCAGCCCGGAAACACCATATATTTT
TRBV29-1	11	TRBD1	few	TRBJ2-7	CSVETGHEQYF	TGCAGCGTTGAGACAGGGCACGAGCAGTACTTC
TRBV14	16	TRBD2	once	TRBJ2-1	CASSRRAGRTYNEQFF	TGTGCCAGCAGCCGAAGAGCGGGGCGCACCTACAATGAGCAGTTCTTC
TRBV29-1	13	NA	NA	TRBJ1-2	CSVEFEQNYGYTF	TGCAGCGTTGAATTTGAACAGAACTATGGCTACACCTTC
TRBV14	15	TRBD1	NA	TRBJ1-2	CASSQYRERGPGYTF	TGTGCCAGCAGCCAATATCGCGAGAGGGGGCCTGGCTACACCTTC
TRBV2	12	NA	once	TRBJ2-5	CASGRTQETQYF	TGTGCCAGCGGTCGGACACAAGAGACCCAGTACTTC
TRBV18	12	NA	once	TRBJ2-3	CASSPSMHTQYF	TGTGCCAGCTCACCTTCCATGCATACGCAGTATTTT
TRBV28	19	TRBD1	NA	TRBJ1-1	CASSFSWDRGLREGTEAFF	TGTGCCAGCAGTTTTTCCTGGGACAGGGGGCTCCGGGAGGGGACTGAAGCTTTCTTT
TRBV14	14	NA	once	TRBJ2-2	CASSQRWDTGELFF	TGTGCCAGCAGCCAAAGATGGGACACCGGGGAGCTGTTTTTT
TRBV11-2	15	NA	few	TRBJ1-2	CASSLFADSLYGYTF	TGTGCCAGCAGCTTATTCGCGGACAGTCTCTATGGCTACACCTTC
TRBV5-1	14	NA	NA	TRBJ1-2	CASKVGGTNYGYTF	TGCGCCAGCAAGGTCGGAGGAACTAACTATGGCTACACCTTC
TRBV7-8	13	NA	NA	TRBJ2-5	CASSGGFQETQYF	TGTGCCAGCAGCGGTGGATTTCAAGAGACCCAGTACTTC
TRBV19	15	TRBD1	NA	TRBJ2-7	CASSIGGQGTYEQYF	TGTGCCAGTAGTATAGGGGGACAGGGAACCTACGAGCAGTACTTC
TRBV5-1	17	TRBD2	NA	TRBJ2-2	CASSPISGTSGTGELFF	TGCGCCAGCAGCCCCATCAGTGGGACTAGCGGGACCGGGGAGCTGTTTTTT
TRBV28	14	TRBD1	few	TRBJ2-7	CASNRLGTDPIMYF	TGTGCCAGCAACCGTCTCGGGACAGACCCTATCATGTACTTC
TRBV7-2	12	NA	NA	TRBJ1-2	CARWHRIYGYTF	TGTGCCAGATGGCACAGGATATATGGCTACACCTTC
TRBV9	16	NA	NA	TRBJ1-3	CASSVGDSGSGNTIYF	TGTGCCAGCAGCGTCGGTGACTCGGGCTCTGGAAACACCATATATTTT
TRBV30	13	NA	NA	TRBJ2-2	CAWSGRLTGELFF	TGTGCCTGGAGTGGAAGGCTCACCGGGGAGCTGTTTTTT
TRBV6-1	17	TRBD1	NA	TRBJ2-4	CASSEVARGLAKNIQYF	TGTGCCAGCAGTGAAGTCGCCAGGGGGTTAGCCAAAAACATTCAGTACTTC